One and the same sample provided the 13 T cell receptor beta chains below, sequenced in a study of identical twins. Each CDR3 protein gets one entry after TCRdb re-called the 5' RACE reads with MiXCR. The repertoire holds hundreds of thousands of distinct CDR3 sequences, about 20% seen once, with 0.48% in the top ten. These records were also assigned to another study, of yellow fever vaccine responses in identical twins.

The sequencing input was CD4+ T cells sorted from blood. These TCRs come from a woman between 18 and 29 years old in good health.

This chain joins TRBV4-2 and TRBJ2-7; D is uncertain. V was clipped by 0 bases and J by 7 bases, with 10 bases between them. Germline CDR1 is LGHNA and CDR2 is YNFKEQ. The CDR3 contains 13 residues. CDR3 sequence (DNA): TGTGCCAGCAGCCAAGATGGGAACGGGGAGCAGTACTTC. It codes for CASSQDGNGEQYF.

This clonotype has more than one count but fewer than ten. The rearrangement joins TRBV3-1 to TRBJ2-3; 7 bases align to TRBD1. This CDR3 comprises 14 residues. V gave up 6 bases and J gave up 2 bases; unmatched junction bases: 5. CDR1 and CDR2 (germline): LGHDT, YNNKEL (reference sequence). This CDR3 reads CASSHRGPTDTQYF. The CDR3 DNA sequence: TGTGCCAGCAGTCACAGGGGACCCACAGATACGCAGTATTTT.

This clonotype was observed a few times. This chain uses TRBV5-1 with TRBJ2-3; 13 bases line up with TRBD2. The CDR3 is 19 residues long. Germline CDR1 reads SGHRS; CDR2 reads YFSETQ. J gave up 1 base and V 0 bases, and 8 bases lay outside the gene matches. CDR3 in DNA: TGCGCCAGCAGCTTGGATGGGACTAGCGGGATTTGGGGCACAGATACGCAGTATTTT. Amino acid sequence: CASSLDGTSGIWGTDTQYF.

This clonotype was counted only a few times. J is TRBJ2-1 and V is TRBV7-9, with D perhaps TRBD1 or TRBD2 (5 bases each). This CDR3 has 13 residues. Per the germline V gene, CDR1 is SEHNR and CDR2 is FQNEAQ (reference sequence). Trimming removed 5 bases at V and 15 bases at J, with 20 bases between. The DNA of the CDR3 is TGTGCCAGCAGCCCAAATACGGGGCCGTTTAGGTTCTTC. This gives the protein CASSPNTGPFRFF.

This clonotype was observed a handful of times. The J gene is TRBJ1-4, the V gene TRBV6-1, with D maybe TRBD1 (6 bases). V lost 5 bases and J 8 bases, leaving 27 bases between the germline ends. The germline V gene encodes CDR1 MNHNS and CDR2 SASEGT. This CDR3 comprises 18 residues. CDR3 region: CASSRQRQDLGYEEKLFF. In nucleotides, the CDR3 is TGTGCCAGCAGTCGCCAAAGACAGGATCTTGGGTATGAGGAAAAACTGTTTTTT.

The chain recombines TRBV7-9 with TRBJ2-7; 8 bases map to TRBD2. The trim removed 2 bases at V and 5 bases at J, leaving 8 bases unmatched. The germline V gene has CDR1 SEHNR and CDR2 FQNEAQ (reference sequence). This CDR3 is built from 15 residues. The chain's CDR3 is CASSLMSGSINEQYF. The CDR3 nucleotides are TGTGCCAGCAGCTTAATGAGCGGGAGTATCAACGAGCAGTACTTC.

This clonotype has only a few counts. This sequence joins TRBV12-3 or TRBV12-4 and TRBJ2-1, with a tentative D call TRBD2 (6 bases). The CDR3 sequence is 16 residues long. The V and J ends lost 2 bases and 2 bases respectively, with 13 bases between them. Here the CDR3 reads CASSLSNGSPYNEQFF. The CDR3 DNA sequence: TGTGCCAGCAGTTTAAGCAACGGGAGCCCCTACAATGAGCAGTTCTTC.

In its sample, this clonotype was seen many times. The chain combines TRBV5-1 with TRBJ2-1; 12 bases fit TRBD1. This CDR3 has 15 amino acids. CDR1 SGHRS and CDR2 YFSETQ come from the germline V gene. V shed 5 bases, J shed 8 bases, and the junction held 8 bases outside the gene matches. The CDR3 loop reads CASRHSGTGGDEQFF. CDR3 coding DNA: TGCGCCAGCAGACATTCCGGGACAGGGGGCGATGAGCAGTTCTTC.

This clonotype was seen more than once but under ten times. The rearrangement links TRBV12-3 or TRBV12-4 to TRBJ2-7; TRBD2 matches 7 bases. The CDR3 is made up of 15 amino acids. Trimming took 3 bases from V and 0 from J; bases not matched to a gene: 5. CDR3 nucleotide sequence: TGTGCCAGCAGTTTGAGCGGGAAAAGCTCCTACGAGCAGTACTTC. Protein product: CASSLSGKSSYEQYF.

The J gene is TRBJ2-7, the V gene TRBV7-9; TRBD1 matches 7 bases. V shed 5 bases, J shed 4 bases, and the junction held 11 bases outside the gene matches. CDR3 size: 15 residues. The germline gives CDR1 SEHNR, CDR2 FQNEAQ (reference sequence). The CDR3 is CASSPGDQTGYEQYF. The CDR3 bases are TGTGCCAGCAGCCCCGGGGACCAGACAGGGTACGAGCAGTACTTC.

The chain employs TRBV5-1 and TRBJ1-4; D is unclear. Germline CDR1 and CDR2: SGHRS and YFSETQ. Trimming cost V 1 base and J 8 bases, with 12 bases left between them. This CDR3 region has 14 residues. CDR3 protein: CASSLTDAREKLFF. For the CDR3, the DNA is TGCGCCAGCAGCTTGACTGACGCCCGGGAAAAACTGTTTTTT.

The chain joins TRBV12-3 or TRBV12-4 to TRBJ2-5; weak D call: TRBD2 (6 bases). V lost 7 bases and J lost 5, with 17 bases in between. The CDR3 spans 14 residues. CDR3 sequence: CASTPRGWDETQYF. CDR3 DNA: TGTGCCAGCACCCCACGGGGGTGGGATGAGACCCAGTACTTC.

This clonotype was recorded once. The CDR3: CASTLNGYTGELFF. Written as DNA, the CDR3 is TGTGCCAGCACCCTAAACGGATACACCGGGGAGCTGTTTTTT. The chain is built from TRBV7-2 and TRBJ2-2; D is uncertain. V lost 7 bases and J lost 3, with 12 bases in between. The CDR3 has 14 residues. In germline, CDR1 is SGHTA, CDR2 FQGNSA.